The 28 T cell receptor beta chains in this list originate from one sample, sequenced in a study of cytomegalovirus exposure and HLA in healthy donors. The PCR was carried out with 60 Vbeta primers and 13 Jbeta primers. Sequencing used immunoSEQ multiplex PCR; TCRdb keeps in-frame clones, though not all of them. The table lists approximately 210,000 clones, 81% of them singletons, with around 2% in the top ten. Sequencing was performed on PBMCs. The origin of the receptors is a man aged 18 to 29 in good health and CMV-seronegative.

The V gene is TRBV15, the J gene TRBJ2-5; no definite D call. V was clipped by 1 base and J by 4 bases, with 7 bases between them. The germline CDR1 and CDR2 sequences are LNHNV and YYDKDF (reference sequence). The CDR3 length is 13 residues. Here the CDR3 DNA reads TGTGCCACCAGCAGAGGACGAGGAGAGACCCAGTACTTC. This gives the protein CATSRGRGETQYF.

Notes on this clone: An end of the junction does not agree with germline; a read error may underlie this. The rearrangement links TRBV7-9 to TRBJ1-2; a possible D gene is TRBD1 (6 bases). CDR1 SEHNR and CDR2 FQNEAQ come from the germline V gene (reference sequence). The CDR3 is made up of 16 amino acids. The CDR3 sequence is CSSSLNMAGVNYGYTF. The CDR3 bases are TGTTCCAGCAGCTTAAATATGGCAGGGGTTAACTATGGCTACACCTTC.

The chain has TRBV6-5 and TRBJ1-1; 7 positions match TRBD1. The germline CDR1 and CDR2 sequences are MNHEY and SVGAGI. Unmatched junction bases numbered 3, after V lost 0 bases and J lost 8 bases. This CDR3 has 13 amino acids. The CDR3 sequence is CASSYSLDREAFF. For the CDR3, the DNA is TGTGCCAGCAGTTACTCGTTGGACAGGGAAGCTTTCTTT.

V and J are TRBV7-9 and TRBJ2-3; 10 bases line up with TRBD2. Trimming cost V 5 bases and J 3 bases; bases outside gene matches: 5. Germline assignment: CDR1 SEHNR and CDR2 FQNEAQ (reference sequence). The CDR3 consists of 15 residues. CDR3 loop: CASSPAGGTTDTQYF. The DNA of the CDR3 is TGTGCCAGCAGCCCAGCGGGAGGGACGACAGATACGCAGTATTTT.

The chain links TRBV6-5 to TRBJ2-7, with 7 bases aligning to TRBD1. Germline trimming cut 6 bases from V and 0 bases from J; bases unmatched to any gene: 5. The V gene's germline CDR1 is MNHEY and CDR2 SVGAGI. This CDR3 is 14 amino acids long. CDR3 bases: TGTGCCAGCAGCCACAGGGGCAGCTCCTACGAGCAGTACTTC. Amino acid sequence: CASSHRGSSYEQYF.

The J gene is TRBJ2-1, the V gene TRBV4-3; 7 bases are shared with TRBD1. V lost 3 bases, J lost 10 bases, and 3 bases stayed unmatched. Per germline, CDR1 LGHNA and CDR2 YSLEER. The CDR3 is 12 residues long. The CDR3 here is CASSQDRREQFF. As DNA, the CDR3 is TGCGCCAGCAGCCAGGACAGGAGGGAGCAGTTCTTC.

This clone appeared a single time. The rearrangement uses TRBV28 and TRBJ1-1; 7 bases match TRBD1. V lost 6 bases, J lost 8 bases, and 18 bases stayed unmatched. The V gene's germline CDR1 is MDHEN and CDR2 SYDVKM. The CDR3 extends over 16 amino acids. CDR3 sequence: CASRVDTGAHTQEAFF. DNA for the CDR3: TGTGCCAGCAGGGTCGATACAGGGGCCCATACCCAGGAAGCTTTCTTT.

This clone has just one count. The chain combines TRBV9 with TRBJ2-5; D ambiguous. The J call may be in error: the DNA end matches TRBJ2-7 better. Germline V gene lookup returns CDR1 SGDLS and CDR2 YYNGEE. This CDR3 contains 15 residues. The CDR3 region has the DNA TGTGCCAGCAGCGTAGAATCCGGAGCAAGGCGCGAGCAGTACTTC. Its translation is CASSVESGARREQYF.

V is TRBV6-6 and J is TRBJ1-1; the D gene is possibly TRBD1 (5 bases). Germline loops: CDR1 MNHNY, CDR2 SVGAGI (reference sequence). Between the trimmed V and J ends, which lost 2 bases and 5 bases, there was a span of 15 bases. The CDR3 is 15 residues long. This CDR3 reads CASSYGGTEKTEAFF. Here the CDR3 DNA reads TGTGCCAGCAGTTACGGGGGGACCGAGAAGACTGAAGCTTTCTTT.

The CDR3, as DNA: TGTGCCAGCAGCTTGATGGACAGAAGCTCCTACGAGCAGTACTTC. Its translation: CASSLMDRSSYEQYF. The chain is built from TRBV5-6 and TRBJ2-5; D may be TRBD1 (6 bases). The assigned J gene may be wrong: the sequence end matches TRBJ2-7 better. Germline V gene lookup returns CDR1 SGHDT and CDR2 YYEEEE. The CDR3 covers 15 residues.

The chain couples TRBV5-1 to TRBJ1-3, with D possibly TRBD1 on 6 matching bases. Germline lookup yields CDR1 SGHRS and CDR2 YFSETQ. Trimming stripped 4 bases from V and 4 bases from J, with 6 bases between. CDR3 length: 12 amino acids. The chain's CDR3 is CASSGTGNTIYF. The DNA of the CDR3 is TGCGCCAGCAGCGGGACAGGAAACACCATATATTTT.

V is TRBV19 and J is TRBJ1-2; 9 bases fit TRBD1. In germline, CDR1 is LNHDA, CDR2 SQIVND (reference sequence). CDR3 size: 16 residues. V was pared by 7 bases and J by 2 bases, with 11 bases of the junction left unmatched. The CDR3 DNA is TGTGCCAGTAACCCGGGACAGGGAAATTCAAACTATGGCTACACCTTC. It is translated as CASNPGQGNSNYGYTF.

The chain links TRBV7-9 to TRBJ1-2; 8 positions match TRBD1. Germline CDR1 SEHNR, CDR2 FQNEAQ (reference sequence). V gave up 5 bases and J gave up 8 bases; unmatched junction bases: 10. The CDR3 spans 14 residues. The DNA of the CDR3 is TGTGCCAGCAGCGCCGCGACAGGGGCGATAGGCTACACCTTC. It encodes CASSAATGAIGYTF. Combining the CDR3 with reference TRBV7-9 and TRBJ1-2 gives the whole variable domain DTGVSQNPRHKITKRGQNVTFRCDPISEHNRLYWYRQTLGQGPEFLTYFQNEAQLEKSRLLSDRFSAERPKGSFSTLEIQRTEQGDSAMYLCASSAATGAIGYTFGSGTRLTVV.

J is TRBJ2-7 and V is TRBV29-1, with 9 nucleotides matching TRBD1. V trimming: 7 bases; J trimming: 5 bases; junction bases outside the gene matches: 12. Germline lookup yields CDR1 SQVTM and CDR2 ANQGSEA. The CDR3 runs to 14 residues. This chain's CDR3 is CSAGRGTGMNEQYF. Written as DNA, the CDR3 is TGCAGCGCGGGAAGGGGGACAGGGATGAACGAGCAGTACTTC.

The CDR3 loop is CASSLGGDVGYTF. CDR3 in DNA: TGCGCCAGCAGCTTGGGGGGGGATGTTGGCTACACCTTC. The chain couples TRBV4-1 to TRBJ1-2, with D tentatively TRBD1 (5 bases). V was shortened by 5 bases and J by 7 bases, with 14 bases between the two germline ends. This CDR3 is 13 amino acids long. Germline CDR1 MGHRA, CDR2 YSYEKL.

As for this clone: Distinct nucleotide sequences in the sample also encode this CDR3. This chain links TRBV4-3 with TRBJ2-7; 9 bases are shared with TRBD1. The CDR3 loop spans 15 amino acids. V lost 3 bases and J lost 4; bases outside the gene matches: 7. The germline V gene encodes CDR1 LGHNA and CDR2 YSLEER. CDR3 region: CASSHSGTGNYEQYF. CDR3 DNA: TGCGCCAGCAGCCACTCCGGGACAGGGAATTACGAGCAGTACTTC.

The rearrangement uses TRBV29-1 and TRBJ1-5; tentatively, D is TRBD1 (6 bases). CDR3 length: 13 amino acids. Germline V CDR1 and CDR2: SQVTM, ANQGSEA. V was shortened by 4 bases and J by 6 bases, with 13 bases between the two germline ends. Here the CDR3 reads CSVGGGFGQPQHF. CDR3 nucleotide sequence: TGCAGCGTTGGTGGGGGCTTCGGTCAGCCCCAGCATTTT.

The chain uses TRBV6-1 and TRBJ2-5, with D maybe TRBD2 (6 bases). CDR3 length: 15 amino acids. V was pared by 0 bases and J by 0 bases, with 8 bases between. Germline CDR1 reads MNHNS; CDR2 reads SASEGT. CDR3 DNA: TGTGCCAGCAGTGAAGCCCGGGGGTACCAAGAGACCCAGTACTTC. Translation: CASSEARGYQETQYF.

The chain links TRBV4-3 to TRBJ1-5, with a possible D match to TRBD1 (5 bases). CDR3 size: 16 residues. The germline V and J ends were trimmed by 1 base and 3 bases, with 13 bases remaining between them. In germline, CDR1 is LGHNA, CDR2 YSLEER. CDR3 nucleotide sequence: TGCGCCAGCAGCCAAGGTGGGGGGATGAACAATCAGCCCCAGCATTTT. It specifies CASSQGGGMNNQPQHF.

The V call is TRBV28, the J call TRBJ2-1; 7 bases line up with TRBD1. V lost 4 bases, J lost 2 bases, and 5 bases stayed unmatched. This CDR3 is built from 15 residues. In germline, CDR1 is MDHEN, CDR2 SYDVKM. The DNA for the CDR3 is TGTGCCAGCAGTTACAGGGGCCCGACCTACAATGAGCAGTTCTTC. Encoded protein: CASSYRGPTYNEQFF.

The genes are TRBV28 and TRBJ2-7; tentatively, D is TRBD1 (6 bases). The CDR3 length is 13 residues. Germline lookup yields CDR1 MDHEN and CDR2 SYDVKM. V gave up 8 bases and J gave up 1 base, with 12 bases separating them. Here the CDR3 DNA reads TGTGCCAGCCGATGGACAGCGTCCTACGAGCAGTACTTC. Encoded protein: CASRWTASYEQYF.

This clone appeared a single time. CDR3 DNA sequence: TGTGCCAGTAGTATCATGCAGGGGCGATATACTGAAGCTTTCTTT. This gives the protein CASSIMQGRYTEAFF. The gene calls are TRBV19 and TRBJ1-1; D is possibly TRBD1 (6 bases). The germline gives CDR1 LNHDA, CDR2 SQIVND (reference sequence). The CDR3 is made up of 15 amino acids. V shed 3 bases and J shed 5 bases, with 16 bases lying between them.

The rearrangement uses TRBV15 and TRBJ2-1; D gene unclear. V dropped 1 base and J dropped 0 bases, with 7 bases sitting between them. CDR3 length: 15 residues. Germline V gene sequence: CDR1 LNHNV, CDR2 YYDKDF (reference sequence). CDR3: CATSRVSVSYNEQFF. The DNA for the CDR3 is TGTGCCACCAGCAGAGTCAGCGTCTCCTACAATGAGCAGTTCTTC.

The V call is TRBV9, the J call TRBJ1-1, with D possibly TRBD1 on 6 matching bases. Looked up from germline, CDR1 is SGDLS and CDR2 is YYNGEE. Trimming removed 7 bases at V and 5 bases at J, with 21 bases between. The CDR3 runs to 15 residues. The CDR3 DNA reads as TGTGCCAGCCCAATGGGGGAGGGGGGTTGGACTGAAGCTTTCTTT. Encoded protein: CASPMGEGGWTEAFF.

The gene calls are TRBV7-6 and TRBJ2-1; TRBD1 matches at 8 bases. This CDR3 has 11 amino acids. Germline V lookup: CDR1 SGHVS, CDR2 FNYEAQ. Trimming took 5 bases from V and 9 from J; bases not matched to a gene: 0. CDR3 in amino acids: CASSQGAEQFF. In DNA, the CDR3 is TGTGCCAGCAGCCAGGGGGCTGAGCAGTTCTTC.

This clone turned up a few times. The chain has TRBV14 and TRBJ1-1; no firm D call. V lost 2 bases and J lost 2, with 6 bases in between. The CDR3 has 13 residues. Germline V gene sequence: CDR1 SGHDN, CDR2 FVKESK. The CDR3 DNA sequence: TGTGCCAGCAGCCAACAGGTTAACACTGAAGCTTTCTTT. This sequence encodes CASSQQVNTEAFF.

The chain employs TRBV9 and TRBJ2-5; 12 bases align to TRBD2. Germline V CDR1 and CDR2: SGDLS, YYNGEE. The CDR3 is 15 residues long. With V trimmed by 4 bases and J by 2 bases, 3 bases remained unmatched. CDR3 loop: CASSLTSGGQETQYF. The CDR3 nucleotides are TGTGCCAGCAGCCTGACTAGCGGGGGTCAAGAGACCCAGTACTTC.

This clone was seen a few times. The chain uses TRBV5-1 and TRBJ2-7; weak D call: TRBD1 (6 bases). CDR1 is SGHRS and CDR2 is YFSETQ in the germline V gene. V lost 0 bases, J lost 0 bases, and 16 bases lay in between. The CDR3 covers 17 residues. The CDR3 sequence is CASSLASGRGGSYEQYF. The DNA for the CDR3 is TGCGCCAGCAGCTTGGCTTCGGGCAGGGGCGGCTCCTACGAGCAGTACTTC.